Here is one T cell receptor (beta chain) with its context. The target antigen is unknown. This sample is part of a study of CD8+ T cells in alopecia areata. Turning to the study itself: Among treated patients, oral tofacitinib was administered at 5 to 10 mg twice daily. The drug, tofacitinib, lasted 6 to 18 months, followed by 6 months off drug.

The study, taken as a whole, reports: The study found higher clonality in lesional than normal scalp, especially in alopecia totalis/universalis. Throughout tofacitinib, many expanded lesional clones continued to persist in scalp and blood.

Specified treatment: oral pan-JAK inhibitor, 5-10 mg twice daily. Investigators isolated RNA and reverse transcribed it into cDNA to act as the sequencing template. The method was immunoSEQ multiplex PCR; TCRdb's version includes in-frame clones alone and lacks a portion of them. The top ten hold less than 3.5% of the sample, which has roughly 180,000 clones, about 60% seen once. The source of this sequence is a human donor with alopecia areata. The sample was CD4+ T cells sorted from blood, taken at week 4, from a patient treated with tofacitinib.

CDR3 region: CSSITGGGSDTGELFF. The CDR3 DNA is TGCAGCTCCATCACGGGGGGCGGATCGGACACCGGGGAGCTGTTTTTT. J is TRBJ2-2 and V is TRBV29-1; the D gene is possibly TRBD2 (7 bases). Germline V gene sequence: CDR1 SQVTM, CDR2 ANQGSEA. The CDR3 is 16 amino acids. Trimming stripped 8 bases from V and 3 bases from J, with 22 bases between.